This TCR beta chain was sequenced in a study of T cells after posttransplantation cyclophosphamide. Study results and limitations: Blood and skin or GI T cell repertoires showed limited TRB overlap. Later blood repertoires were often dominated by clones from the donor CD8+ memory compartment.

Sampled 1 year posttransplant, controls received myeloablative marrow transplants, methotrexate and a calcineurin inhibitor. As for this clone: Its specificity is unknown.

Produced via immunoSEQ multiplex PCR; TCRdb's table is partial and in-frame only. Seen here are a few thousand clones, almost 85% observed once, and the top ten hold around 24%. The source material was PBMCs, sampled after an allogeneic stem cell transplant with a calcineurin inhibitor and methotrexate. This clonotype originated in a male patient between 35 and 55 years old who received an allogeneic stem cell transplant from an unrelated donor, was CMV-positive, and had chronic GVHD only. Some T cells here may be from the graft donor.

The CDR3 DNA is TGTGCCAGCAGCTTACTCCGGGACAGGGCCACCGGGGAGCTGTTTTTT. Its translation is CASSLLRDRATGELFF. The V gene is TRBV7-2, the J gene TRBJ2-2; the match to TRBD1 covers 9 bases. The CDR3 has 16 residues. The germline V gene encodes CDR1 SGHTA and CDR2 FQGNSA. With V trimmed by 2 bases and J by 4 bases, 5 bases remained unmatched.